This T cell receptor beta chain was retrieved from a study of blood T cell repertoires in COVID-19. Looking at the study overall: Italy, Spain and the United States were the sources of the convalescent and acute COVID-19 samples. T cells, B-cell-depleted T cells, or PBMCs supplied cDNA or gDNA.

Sequenced by immunoSEQ multiplex PCR; TCRdb stores in-frame clones only, minus some. The data show about 310,000 clones, roughly nine tenths seen once. Seattle cases were enrolled at active infection and followed longitudinally. Per germline, CDR1 MNHNY and CDR2 SVGAGI (reference sequence). Germline trimming cut 6 bases from V and 10 bases from J; bases unmatched to any gene: 9. The CDR3 runs to 15 residues. V usage is TRBV6-6 and J usage is TRBJ1-6; 10 nucleotides agree with TRBD1. This TCR was sampled from a young woman with COVID-19, enrolled during active disease. What was sequenced was peripheral blood. The CDR3 is CASSKKGQGTSPLHF. For the CDR3, the DNA is TGTGCCAGCAGCAAAAAGGGACAGGGGACATCACCCCTCCACTTT.